This T cell receptor (beta chain) was recorded in a study of T-cell memory formation after mild COVID-19. Unmatched junction bases numbered 4, after V lost 7 bases and J lost 2 bases. The CDR3 is 15 residues long. Germline loops: CDR1 SGHRS, CDR2 YFSETQ. Concerning this clonotype: Its antigen remains unidentified.

Study-wide results and limits: Detection of some responders pre-infection suggested pre-existing cross-reactive memory T cells participated. The main location of contracting CD4+ clones was CM and EM, and that of contracting CD8+ clones was EMRA.

TCRdb recomputed calls from the 5' RACE reads with MiXCR, one row per CDR3 protein. The table shows around 530,000 distinct CDR3 sequences, with about 22% occurring only once. This chain joins TRBV5-1 and TRBJ2-6; TRBD1 aligns across 9 bases. Material for sequencing was PBMCs or a T cell subset sorted from them (not recorded which). The receptor was derived from an adult woman who had mild COVID-19 (a few samples of this study predate the infection). Cell type and time point are not known. CDR3 nucleotides: TGCGCCAGCGGGACAGGGACTACTGGGGCCAACGTCCTGACTTTC. Translation: CASGTGTTGANVLTF. Full variable domain (outside the CDR3, taken from reference TRBV5-1 and TRBJ2-6): KAGVTQTPRYLIKTRGQQVTLSCSPISGHRSVSWYQQTPGQGLQFLFEYFSETQRNKGNFPGRFSGRQFSNSRSEMNVSTLELGDSALYLCASGTGTTGANVLTFGAGSRLTVL.